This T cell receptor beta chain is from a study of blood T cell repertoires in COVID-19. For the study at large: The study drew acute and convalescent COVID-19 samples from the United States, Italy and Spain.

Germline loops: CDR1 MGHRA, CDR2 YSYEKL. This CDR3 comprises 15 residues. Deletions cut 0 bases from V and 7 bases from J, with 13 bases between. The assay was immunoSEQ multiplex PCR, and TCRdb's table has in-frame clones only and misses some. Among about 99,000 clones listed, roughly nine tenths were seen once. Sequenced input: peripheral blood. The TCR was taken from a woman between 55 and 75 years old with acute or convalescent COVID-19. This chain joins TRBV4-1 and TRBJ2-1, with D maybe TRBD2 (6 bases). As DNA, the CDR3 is TGCGCCAGCAGCCAAGAGGCGGGATTTGATAATGAGCAGTTCTTC. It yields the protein CASSQEAGFDNEQFF.